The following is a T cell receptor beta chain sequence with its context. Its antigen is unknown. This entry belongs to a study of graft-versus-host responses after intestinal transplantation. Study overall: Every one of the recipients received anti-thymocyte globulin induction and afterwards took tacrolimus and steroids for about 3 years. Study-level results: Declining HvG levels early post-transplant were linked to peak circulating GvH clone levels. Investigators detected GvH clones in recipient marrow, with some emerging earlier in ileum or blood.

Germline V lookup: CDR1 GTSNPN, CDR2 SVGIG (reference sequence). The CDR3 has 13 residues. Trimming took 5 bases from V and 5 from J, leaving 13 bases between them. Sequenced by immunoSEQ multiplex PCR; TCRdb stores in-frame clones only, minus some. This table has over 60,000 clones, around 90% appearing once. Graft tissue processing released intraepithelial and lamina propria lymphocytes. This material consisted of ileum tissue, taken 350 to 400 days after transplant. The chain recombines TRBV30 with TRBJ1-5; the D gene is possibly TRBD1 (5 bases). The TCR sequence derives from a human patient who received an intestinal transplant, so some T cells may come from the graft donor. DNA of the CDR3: TGTGCCTGGGGAGGTGGGGGGGATCAGCCCCAGCATTTT. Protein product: CAWGGGGDQPQHF.